This T cell receptor (beta chain) was captured in a study of cytomegalovirus exposure and HLA in healthy donors. Regarding the study as a whole: Later on, an analysis tied around 17,000 TCR beta sequences to HLA alleles at 0.05 false discovery rate.

With regard to this clone: The target antigen is unknown.

The CDR3 contains 15 residues. V was shortened by 0 bases and J by 4 bases, with 12 bases between the two germline ends. The germline CDR1 and CDR2 sequences are SGHTA and FQGNSA. PCR amplification relied on 60 Vbeta primers (plus 13 Jbeta primers). The authors' processing: Later work found 74 million or so unique TCR beta chains, with 10 million to 14 million shared. This table comes from immunoSEQ multiplex PCR, and its TCRdb copy is limited to in-frame clones, with some not included. V and J calls plus clone size are reproduced from that table; the DNA served to infer D and trimming. The table shows about 110,000 clones, with approximately 82% occurring only once. Everyone who donated was a healthy bone marrow donor.

The sequenced sample consisted of PBMCs. The J gene is TRBJ1-2, the V gene TRBV7-2, with D possibly TRBD1 on 5 matching bases. This receptor was obtained from a man aged 35-49 years in good health and CMV-seropositive. The CDR3 DNA is TGTGCCAGCAGCTTAGCGCTGGGGGAGGCCTATGGCTACACCTTC. Protein sequence: CASSLALGEAYGYTF.